These T cell receptor beta chains were read from a single sample in a study of CD8 T cells in Susac syndrome. Using its own MiXCR run on the immunoSEQ multiplex PCR reads, TCRdb lists one record per CDR3 protein. The table records over 150,000 distinct CDR3 sequences, 85% to 95% of them present only once. Sequenced sample: CD4+ T cells from PBMCs. Every receptor here comes from a human donor with multiple sclerosis. CDR3s include the opening cysteine and the closing phenylalanine or tryptophan. D genes are given only for firm matches. Only part of the rows carry a size: once, few, many, or a class if the clone is expanded.

TRBJ1-1 NA NA TRBV7-9 CASSPNPGSRRTEAFF TGTGCCAGCAGCCCGAACCCGGGGTCGAGGCGCACTGAAGCTTTCTTT
TRBJ1-1 few NA TRBV7-9 CASSLEGPTEAFF TGTGCCAGCAGCCTAGAAGGACCCACTGAAGCTTTCTTT
TRBJ1-3 NA NA TRBV11-2 CASSSVRRASGNTIYF TGTGCCAGCAGCTCCGTACGGAGGGCATCCGGAAACACCATATATTTT
TRBJ1-2 once NA TRBV12-3/TRBV12-4 CASSLEGLVSTF TGTGCCAGCAGTTTAGAGGGGTTGGTCTCCACCTTC
TRBJ2-3 NA NA TRBV20-1 CSARATDSLDTQYF TGCAGTGCTAGAGCCACGGACAGTCTAGATACGCAGTATTTT
TRBJ2-3 NA NA TRBV27 CASSFKEHLLTDTQYF TGTGCCAGCAGTTTCAAGGAACATCTCCTCACAGATACGCAGTATTTT
TRBJ2-2 NA NA TRBV30 CAWSVRGRYTGELFF TGTGCCTGGAGTGTAAGGGGCCGCTACACCGGGGAGCTGTTTTTT
TRBJ2-5 NA TRBD1 TRBV11-1 CASSLTRGRIETQYF TGTGCCAGCAGCTTAACGAGGGGGCGCATAGAGACCCAGTACTTC
TRBJ2-3 NA NA TRBV11-3 CASSPPERSDTQYF TGTGCCAGCAGCCCCCCCGAGCGATCAGATACGCAGTATTTT
TRBJ2-5 NA NA TRBV12-3/TRBV12-4 CASTTWGSQETQYF TGTGCCAGCACCACTTGGGGGTCTCAAGAGACCCAGTACTTC
TRBJ1-2 NA TRBD1 TRBV28 CASSQGQGAGYGYTF TGTGCCAGCAGCCAAGGACAGGGGGCGGGGTATGGCTACACCTTC
TRBJ2-5 NA TRBD1 TRBV27 CASSLSGQGLETQYF TGTGCCAGCAGTTTGTCGGGACAGGGGCTGGAGACCCAGTACTTC
TRBJ1-6 NA TRBD1 TRBV9 CASSEQGKFNSPLHF TGTGCCAGCAGCGAACAGGGGAAGTTTAATTCACCCCTCCACTTT
TRBJ2-1 NA TRBD1 TRBV7-9 CASSLGQGRSNEQFF TGTGCCAGCAGCTTGGGACAGGGTAGATCAAATGAGCAGTTCTTC
TRBJ2-5 NA TRBD2 TRBV7-3 CASSLTASGGAKTQYF TGTGCCAGCAGCTTAACGGCTAGCGGGGGGGCAAAGACCCAGTACTTC
TRBJ1-4 NA NA TRBV30 CAWSLREREGEKLFF TGTGCCTGGAGTCTCCGGGAGCGAGAAGGTGAAAAACTGTTTTTT
TRBJ1-2 once NA TRBV11-2 CASSEQGFSGGYTF TGTGCCAGCAGTGAACAGGGATTCTCTGGTGGCTACACCTTC
TRBJ2-7 NA NA TRBV7-9 CASGGSYEQYF TGTGCCAGCGGGGGCTCCTACGAGCAGTACTTC
TRBJ2-6 NA TRBD1 TRBV12-3/TRBV12-4 CASREPGQRISGANVLTF TGTGCCAGCAGGGAACCGGGACAGAGGATCTCTGGGGCCAACGTCCTGACTTTC
TRBJ1-1 NA NA TRBV30 CAWSETGYTEAFF TGTGCCTGGAGTGAGACAGGCTACACTGAAGCTTTCTTT
TRBJ1-2 NA NA TRBV23-1 CASSQYQYGSNYGYTF TGCGCCAGCAGTCAATATCAGTACGGAAGTAACTATGGCTACACCTTC
TRBJ2-7 NA NA TRBV7-2 CASRDGALFEQYF TGTGCCAGTAGAGACGGGGCTTTGTTTGAGCAGTACTTC
TRBJ2-3 NA NA TRBV10-3 CAISPGGNTDTQYF TGTGCCATCAGCCCTGGCGGGAACACAGATACGCAGTATTTT
TRBJ1-6 NA NA TRBV3-1 CASSQEGNNSPLHF TGTGCCAGCAGCCAAGAAGGAAATAACTCACCCCTCCACTTT
TRBJ2-5 once NA TRBV20-1 CSADFGPSQETQYF TGCAGTGCCGACTTCGGGCCCTCGCAAGAGACCCAGTACTTC
TRBJ2-5 NA TRBD1 TRBV18 CASSPYRGPEETQYF TGTGCCAGCTCACCATACAGGGGGCCTGAGGAGACCCAGTACTTC
TRBJ2-1 NA NA TRBV12-3/TRBV12-4 CASSFSAATDEQFF TGTGCCAGCAGTTTTTCGGCCGCCACGGATGAGCAGTTCTTC
TRBJ2-1 NA TRBD1 TRBV29-1 CSVETTGGEQFF TGCAGCGTTGAAACCACAGGGGGTGAGCAGTTCTTC
TRBJ1-2 NA NA TRBV28 CASSLRGVDGYTF TGTGCCAGCAGTTTACGAGGGGTAGATGGCTACACCTTC
TRBJ2-5 NA NA TRBV5-1 CASSRQDVQETQYF TGCGCCAGCAGCCGGCAAGACGTCCAAGAGACCCAGTACTTC
TRBJ2-7 NA NA TRBV5-1 CASSLAGFSYEQYF TGCGCCAGCAGCTTGGCGGGTTTCTCCTACGAGCAGTACTTC
TRBJ2-7 NA NA TRBV12-3/TRBV12-4 CASSFSNTGYEQYF TGTGCCAGCAGCTTCTCCAATACAGGGTACGAGCAGTACTTC
TRBJ2-7 once TRBD1 TRBV20-1 CSAIQPQGEPYEQYF TGCAGTGCGATCCAGCCACAGGGGGAACCCTACGAGCAGTACTTC
TRBJ2-5 NA NA TRBV4-1 CASSLLFGPKETQYF TGCGCCAGCAGCCTTCTTTTCGGGCCGAAAGAGACCCAGTACTTC
TRBJ2-1 NA NA TRBV12-3/TRBV12-4 CASSLMGPYNEQFF TGTGCCAGCAGTTTAATGGGACCTTACAATGAGCAGTTCTTC
TRBJ2-1 NA NA TRBV5-1 CASTTQSSYNEQFF TGCGCCAGCACCACACAGAGCTCCTACAATGAGCAGTTCTTC
TRBJ1-3 once NA TRBV12-3/TRBV12-4 CASSPLISGNTIYF TGTGCCAGCAGTCCCCTGATCTCTGGAAACACCATATATTTT
TRBJ2-7 NA NA TRBV29-1 CSVLNTDEQYF TGCAGCGTTCTAAATACGGACGAGCAGTACTTC
TRBJ2-1 NA NA TRBV15 CATSRLPGPTYNEQFF TGTGCCACCAGCAGACTCCCGGGTCCTACCTACAATGAGCAGTTCTTC
TRBJ2-5 NA TRBD1 TRBV10-3 CAIGQVQETQYF TGTGCCATCGGACAGGTCCAAGAGACCCAGTACTTC
TRBJ2-5 NA TRBD2 TRBV30 CAWDQTSGSFETQYF TGTGCCTGGGACCAGACTAGCGGGAGCTTCGAGACCCAGTACTTC
TRBJ2-1 NA NA TRBV10-3 CAISESDNHNEQFF TGTGCCATCAGTGAGTCGGACAACCACAATGAGCAGTTCTTC
TRBJ2-5 NA TRBD1 TRBV5-1 CASRAGTAQETQYF TGCGCCAGCAGGGCCGGGACAGCACAAGAGACCCAGTACTTC
TRBJ2-2 NA NA TRBV28 CASRGQVAGELFF TGTGCCAGCCGGGGGCAGGTCGCCGGGGAGCTGTTTTTT
TRBJ2-6 NA NA TRBV20-1 CSARASSGANVLTF TGCAGTGCTAGAGCTAGCTCTGGGGCCAACGTCCTGACTTTC
TRBJ2-1 NA TRBD2 TRBV30 CAWRPLAGGYNEQFF TGTGCCTGGAGACCACTAGCGGGGGGATACAATGAGCAGTTCTTC
TRBJ2-2 NA NA TRBV6-5 CASRLRENRELFF TGTGCCAGCAGGTTACGGGAAAACCGGGAGCTGTTTTTT
TRBJ2-7 NA TRBD2 TRBV13 CASSFVGRAVEQYF TGTGCCAGCAGCTTTGTGGGGAGGGCCGTCGAGCAGTACTTC
TRBJ2-5 NA NA TRBV20-1 CSASGSARETQYF TGCAGTGCTAGCGGTTCCGCCCGAGAGACCCAGTACTTC
TRBJ1-5 once NA TRBV6-1 CASSERELRAQHF TGTGCCAGCAGTGAAAGGGAACTCCGGGCCCAGCATTTT
TRBJ2-7 NA NA TRBV9 CASSLGTPPYEQYF TGTGCCAGCAGCCTGGGGACTCCTCCCTACGAGCAGTACTTC
TRBJ1-2 NA TRBD1 TRBV3-1 CASSHGDRSGYTF TGTGCCAGCAGCCACGGGGACAGAAGTGGCTACACCTTC